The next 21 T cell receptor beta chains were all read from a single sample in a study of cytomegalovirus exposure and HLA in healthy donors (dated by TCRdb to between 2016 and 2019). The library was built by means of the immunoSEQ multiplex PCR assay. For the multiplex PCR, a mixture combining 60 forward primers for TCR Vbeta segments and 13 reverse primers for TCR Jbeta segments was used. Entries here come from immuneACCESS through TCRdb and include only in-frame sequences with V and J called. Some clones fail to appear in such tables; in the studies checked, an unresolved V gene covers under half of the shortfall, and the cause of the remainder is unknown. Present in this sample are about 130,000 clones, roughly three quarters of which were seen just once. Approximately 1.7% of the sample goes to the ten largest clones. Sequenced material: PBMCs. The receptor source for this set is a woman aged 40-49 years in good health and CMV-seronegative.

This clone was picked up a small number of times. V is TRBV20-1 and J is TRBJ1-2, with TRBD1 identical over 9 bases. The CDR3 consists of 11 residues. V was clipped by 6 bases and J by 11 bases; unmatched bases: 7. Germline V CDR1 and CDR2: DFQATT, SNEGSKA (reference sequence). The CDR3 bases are TGCAGTGCGTGGGACAGGGTGAGATACACCTTC. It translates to CSAWDRVRYTF.

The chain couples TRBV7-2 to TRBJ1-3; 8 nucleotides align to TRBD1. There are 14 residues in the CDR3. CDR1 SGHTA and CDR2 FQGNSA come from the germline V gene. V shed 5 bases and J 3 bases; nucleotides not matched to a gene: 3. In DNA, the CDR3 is TGTGCCAGCAGCACAGGACAGGGTGGAAACACCATATATTTT. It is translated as CASSTGQGGNTIYF.

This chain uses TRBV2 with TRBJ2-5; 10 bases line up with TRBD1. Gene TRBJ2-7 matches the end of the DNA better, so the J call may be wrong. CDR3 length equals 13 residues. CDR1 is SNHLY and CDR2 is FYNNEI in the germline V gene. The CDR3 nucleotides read TGTGCCAGCAGTCGGGACAGGGGTTACGAGCAGTACTTC. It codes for CASSRDRGYEQYF.

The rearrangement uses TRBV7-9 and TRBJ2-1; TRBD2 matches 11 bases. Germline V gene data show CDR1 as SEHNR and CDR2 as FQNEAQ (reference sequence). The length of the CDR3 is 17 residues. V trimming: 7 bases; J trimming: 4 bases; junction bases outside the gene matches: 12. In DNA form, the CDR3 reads TGTGCCAGCAACGTACCTCCGGGACTAGCGGAATACAATGAGCAGTTCTTC. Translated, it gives CASNVPPGLAEYNEQFF.

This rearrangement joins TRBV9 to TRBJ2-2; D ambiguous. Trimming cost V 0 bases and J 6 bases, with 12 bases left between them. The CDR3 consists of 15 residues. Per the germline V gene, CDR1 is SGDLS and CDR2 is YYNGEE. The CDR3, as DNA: TGTGCCAGCAGCGTAGGGGCTAAAATGGCCGGGGAGCTGTTTTTT. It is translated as CASSVGAKMAGELFF.

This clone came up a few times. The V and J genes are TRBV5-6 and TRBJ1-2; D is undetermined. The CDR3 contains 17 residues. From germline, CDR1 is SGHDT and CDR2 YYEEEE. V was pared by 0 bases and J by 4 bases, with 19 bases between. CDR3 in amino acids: CASSLGGTVLEAYGYTF. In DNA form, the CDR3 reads TGTGCCAGCAGCTTGGGGGGTACAGTTTTGGAGGCCTATGGCTACACCTTC.

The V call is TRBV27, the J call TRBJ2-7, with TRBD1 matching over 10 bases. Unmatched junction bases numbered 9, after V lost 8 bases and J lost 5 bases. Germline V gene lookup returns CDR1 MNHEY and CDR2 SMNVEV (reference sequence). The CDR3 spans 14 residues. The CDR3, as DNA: TGTGCCAGCTCCCCCTGGGACAGGGGCCACGAGCAGTACTTC. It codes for CASSPWDRGHEQYF.

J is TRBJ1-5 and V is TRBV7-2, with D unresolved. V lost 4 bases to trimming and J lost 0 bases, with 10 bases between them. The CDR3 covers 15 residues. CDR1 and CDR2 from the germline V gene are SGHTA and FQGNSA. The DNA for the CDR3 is TGTGCCAGCAGCTCCCGACTGAATAGCAATCAGCCCCAGCATTTT. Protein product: CASSSRLNSNQPQHF.

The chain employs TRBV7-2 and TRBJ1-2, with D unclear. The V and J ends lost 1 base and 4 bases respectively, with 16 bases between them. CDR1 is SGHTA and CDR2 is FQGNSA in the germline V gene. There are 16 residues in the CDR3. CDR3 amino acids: CASSLGAPAGGYGYTF. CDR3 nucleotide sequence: TGTGCCAGCAGCTTAGGGGCGCCCGCGGGAGGCTATGGCTACACCTTC.

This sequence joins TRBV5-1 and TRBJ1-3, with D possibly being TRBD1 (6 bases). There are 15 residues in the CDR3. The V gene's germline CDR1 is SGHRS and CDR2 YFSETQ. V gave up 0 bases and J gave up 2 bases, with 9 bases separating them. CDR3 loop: CASSLGPGAGNTIYF. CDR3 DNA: TGCGCCAGCAGCTTGGGGCCAGGGGCTGGAAACACCATATATTTT.

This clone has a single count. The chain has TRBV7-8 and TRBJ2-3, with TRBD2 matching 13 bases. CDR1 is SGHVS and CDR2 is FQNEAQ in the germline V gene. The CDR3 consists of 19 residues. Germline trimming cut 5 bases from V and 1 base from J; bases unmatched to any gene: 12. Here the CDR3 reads CASSGTGLAGSPGTDTQYF. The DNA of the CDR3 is TGTGCCAGCAGCGGAACGGGACTAGCGGGAAGTCCCGGCACAGATACGCAGTATTTT.

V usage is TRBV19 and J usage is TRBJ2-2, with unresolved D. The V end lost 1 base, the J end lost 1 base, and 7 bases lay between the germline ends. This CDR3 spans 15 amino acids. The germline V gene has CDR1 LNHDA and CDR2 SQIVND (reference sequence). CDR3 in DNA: TGTGCCAGTAGTATAGGGCCAGGGAACACCGGGGAGCTGTTTTTT. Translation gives CASSIGPGNTGELFF.

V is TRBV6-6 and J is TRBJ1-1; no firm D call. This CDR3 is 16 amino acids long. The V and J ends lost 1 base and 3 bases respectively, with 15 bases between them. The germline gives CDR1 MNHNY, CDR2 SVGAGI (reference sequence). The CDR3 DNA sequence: TGTGCCAGCAGTTACTTCCTCCCCGGGAGGGACACTGAAGCTTTCTTT. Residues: CASSYFLPGRDTEAFF.

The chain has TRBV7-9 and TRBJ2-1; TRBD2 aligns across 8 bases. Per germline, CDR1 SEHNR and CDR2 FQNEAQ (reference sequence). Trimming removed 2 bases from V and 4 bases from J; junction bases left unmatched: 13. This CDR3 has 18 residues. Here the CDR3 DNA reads TGTGCCAGCAGCTTATTTGTCATCGGGGGGGGCCTTTACAATGAGCAGTTCTTC. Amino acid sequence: CASSLFVIGGGLYNEQFF.

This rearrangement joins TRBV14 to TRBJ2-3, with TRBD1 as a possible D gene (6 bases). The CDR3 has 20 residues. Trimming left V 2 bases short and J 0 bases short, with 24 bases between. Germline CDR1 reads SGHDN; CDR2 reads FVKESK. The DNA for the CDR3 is TGTGCCAGCAGCCAACCTGGGGGCGGACAGCGCATTCGTAGCACAGATACGCAGTATTTT. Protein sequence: CASSQPGGGQRIRSTDTQYF.

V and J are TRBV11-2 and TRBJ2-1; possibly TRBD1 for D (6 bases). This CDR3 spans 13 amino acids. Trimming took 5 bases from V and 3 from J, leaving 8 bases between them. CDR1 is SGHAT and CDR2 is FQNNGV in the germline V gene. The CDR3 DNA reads TGTGCCAGCAGCGCGGACAGCTACAATGAGCAGTTCTTC. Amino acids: CASSADSYNEQFF.

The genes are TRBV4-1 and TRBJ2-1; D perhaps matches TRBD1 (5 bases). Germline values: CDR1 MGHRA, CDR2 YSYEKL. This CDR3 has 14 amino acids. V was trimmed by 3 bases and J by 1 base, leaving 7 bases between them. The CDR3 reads CASSHPGSYNEQFF. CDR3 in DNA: TGCGCCAGCAGCCACCCAGGGTCCTACAATGAGCAGTTCTTC.

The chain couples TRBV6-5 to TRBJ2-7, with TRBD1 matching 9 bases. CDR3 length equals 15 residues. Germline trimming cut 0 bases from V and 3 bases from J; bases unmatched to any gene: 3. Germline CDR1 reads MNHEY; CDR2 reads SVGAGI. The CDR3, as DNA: TGTGCCAGCAGTTACTCTGACAGGGGGGTCTACGAGCAGTACTTC. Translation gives CASSYSDRGVYEQYF.

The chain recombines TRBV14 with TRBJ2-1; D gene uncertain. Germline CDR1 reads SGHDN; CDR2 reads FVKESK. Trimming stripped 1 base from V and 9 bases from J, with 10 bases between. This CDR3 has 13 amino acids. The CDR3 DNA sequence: TGTGCCAGCAGCCAAGTTGCTAGTACTGAGCAGTTCTTC. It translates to CASSQVASTEQFF.

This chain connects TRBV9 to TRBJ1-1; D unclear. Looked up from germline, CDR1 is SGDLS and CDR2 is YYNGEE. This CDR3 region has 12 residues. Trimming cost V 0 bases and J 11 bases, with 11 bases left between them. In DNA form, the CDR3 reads TGTGCCAGCAGCGTAGTCGGAGGGCGGGCTTTCTTT. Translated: CASSVVGGRAFF. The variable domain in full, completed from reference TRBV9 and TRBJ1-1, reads DSGVTQTPKHLITATGQRVTLRCSPRSGDLSVYWYQQSLDQGLQFLIQYYNGEERAKGNILERFSAQQFPDLHSELNLSSLELGDSALYFCASSVVGGRAFFGQGTRLTVV.

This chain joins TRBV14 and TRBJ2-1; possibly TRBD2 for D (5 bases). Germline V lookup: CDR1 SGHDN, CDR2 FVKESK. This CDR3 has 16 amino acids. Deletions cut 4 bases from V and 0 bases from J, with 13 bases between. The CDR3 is CASSLMLGSSYNEQFF. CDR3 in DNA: TGTGCCAGCAGCCTAATGTTGGGGAGCTCCTACAATGAGCAGTTCTTC. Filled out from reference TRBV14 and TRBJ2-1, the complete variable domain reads EAGVTQFPSHSVIEKGQTVTLRCDPISGHDNLYWYRRVMGKEIKFLLHFVKESKQDESGMPNNRFLAERTGGTYSTLKVQPAELEDSGVYFCASSLMLGSSYNEQFFGPGTRLTVL.